This T cell receptor (beta chain) was captured by sequencing in a study of a mutant IDH1 vaccine in newly diagnosed glioma. Background on the study: The therapy given earlier, which was standard therapy, consisted of radiotherapy, temozolomide, or both, and most of the patients received both. Overall study findings and caveats: It seemed that pseudoprogression was not linked to changes in the top peripheral T cell clonotypes.

This table comes from immunoSEQ multiplex PCR, and its TCRdb copy is limited to in-frame clones, with some not included. The sample consists of 65,000 to 70,000 clones, around 85% of them appearing once. Germline V gives CDR1 MGHRA, CDR2 YSYEKL. Trimming removed 8 bases from V and 2 bases from J, with 12 bases in between. The CDR3 totals 13 residues. On this clone itself: Its antigen remains unknown.

Regarding time point: baseline, week 1 (first vaccination visit). Treatment defined: pre-vaccination baseline after standard-of-care therapy. In every donor, the tumor was a new WHO grade 3 or 4 IDH1-mutant, ATRX-lost astrocytoma. This material consisted of PBMCs, taken from a glioma patient treated with radiotherapy, temozolomide or both. The chain employs TRBV4-1 and TRBJ1-1; perhaps TRBD1 as D (6 bases). This sequence originates from a man aged 30 to 39 with glioma. The CDR3 region has the DNA TGCGCCAGCGGGGGACACGTTAACACTGAAGCTTTCTTT. Amino acids: CASGGHVNTEAFF.